This T cell receptor beta chain was obtained from a study of patients and donors after allogeneic stem cell transplantation. The germline CDR1 and CDR2 sequences are LGHNA and YSLEER. This CDR3 comprises 13 residues. Trimming left V 6 bases short and J 0 bases short, with 7 bases between. TCRdb re-derived calls from the RT-PCR reads in MiXCR, one entry per CDR3 protein. The sample includes tens of thousands of distinct CDR3 sequences, about 37% of them seen just once. The gene calls are TRBV4-3 and TRBJ2-3; D unresolved. The source material was blood, either unsorted or a sorted T cell fraction (not recorded which). This receptor was identified in a human donor who was either an allogeneic HSCT recipient or a stem cell or donor lymphocyte infusion donor (not recorded which). It is not recorded whose cells these are; they may come from a transplant donor. Here the CDR3 DNA reads TGCGCCAGCAGTACAACTAGCACAGATACGCAGTATTTT. Encoded protein: CASSTTSTDTQYF.